What follows are 10 T cell receptor beta chains derived from one specimen sequenced in a study of identical twins. TCRdb independently ran MiXCR on the 5' RACE reads; one entry per CDR3 protein. This sample carries 200,000 to 300,000 distinct CDR3 sequences, over 9.5% of them seen once, and the ten largest clones take about 4%. Separately, the same data were catalogued under a study of yellow fever vaccine responses in identical twins.

The sample taken for sequencing was memory (CD45RO+) T cells sorted from blood. These receptors all stem from a woman between 18 and 29 years old in good health.

CDR3: CASSERVSSTQYF. CDR3 coding DNA: TGTGCCAGCAGTGAGAGGGTCTCGTCTACGCAGTATTTT. V and J are TRBV6-4 and TRBJ2-3; tentatively, D is TRBD2 (5 bases). Germline CDR1 is MRHNA and CDR2 is SNTAGT. CDR3 length: 13 residues. V shed 3 bases and J shed 8 bases, with 12 bases lying between them.

This clonotype was seen ten or more times. The chain employs TRBV7-8 and TRBJ2-7; 13 nucleotides line up with TRBD2. The germline CDR1 and CDR2 sequences are SGHVS and FQNEAQ. There are 16 residues in the CDR3. The ends lost 3 bases at V and 11 bases at J; junction bases unmatched: 13. The CDR3 region is CASSLGLTSGRSTEYF. The CDR3 coding sequence is TGTGCCAGCAGCTTGGGCTTGACTAGCGGGAGGAGTACGGAGTACTTC.

This sequence joins TRBV6-1 and TRBJ2-7; the match to TRBD1 covers 11 bases. This CDR3 is 15 amino acids long. Per germline, CDR1 MNHNS and CDR2 SASEGT. Unmatched junction bases numbered 7, after V lost 6 bases and J lost 3 bases. The CDR3 DNA sequence: TGTGCCAGCAGCATCGGGACAGGGGGGAGCTACGAGCAGTACTTC. Translating gives CASSIGTGGSYEQYF.

There are a few counts of this clonotype. The V and J genes are TRBV4-3 and TRBJ2-1; tentative D call: TRBD1 (5 bases). Trimming took off 0 bases at V and 0 bases at J, with 9 bases between the two ends. This CDR3 is 16 amino acids long. Looked up from germline, CDR1 is LGHNA and CDR2 is YSLEER. In nucleotides, the CDR3 is TGCGCCAGCAGCCAAGAAACAGGCCTCTCCTACAATGAGCAGTTCTTC. Protein sequence: CASSQETGLSYNEQFF.

This clonotype turned up a few times. The V call is TRBV27, the J call TRBJ2-4; TRBD2 agrees at 7 bases. The CDR3 has 17 residues. Germline V CDR1 and CDR2: MNHEY, SMNVEV (reference sequence). V was pared by 5 bases and J by 0 bases, with 10 bases of the junction left unmatched. The CDR3 region is CASSPRGGGVAKNIQYF. The CDR3 DNA reads as TGTGCCAGCAGTCCTAGAGGCGGGGGTGTAGCCAAAAACATTCAGTACTTC.

The chain recombines TRBV27 with TRBJ2-1; TRBD2 matches 7 bases. The CDR3 loop spans 15 amino acids. Germline lookup yields CDR1 MNHEY and CDR2 SMNVEV (reference sequence). The ends lost 0 bases at V and 1 base at J; junction bases unmatched: 0. The CDR3 region has the DNA TGTGCCAGCAGTTTATCAGCGGGATCCTACAATGAGCAGTTCTTC. It specifies CASSLSAGSYNEQFF.

This chain joins TRBV4-2 and TRBJ2-7; TRBD1 matches at 7 bases. The J segment lost 2 bases and the V segment lost 4 bases, leaving 8 bases of the junction unmatched. CDR3 size: 15 residues. CDR1 is LGHNA and CDR2 is YNFKEQ in the germline V gene. The chain's CDR3 is CASSRTRDSPYEQYF. CDR3 in DNA: TGTGCCAGCAGCCGAACCCGGGACAGCCCCTACGAGCAGTACTTC.

This clonotype has more than one count but fewer than ten. The chain couples TRBV27 to TRBJ2-5; 10 nucleotides agree with TRBD2. The CDR3 spans 17 residues. CDR1 MNHEY and CDR2 SMNVEV come from the germline V gene (reference sequence). V was clipped by 2 bases and J by 4 bases; unmatched bases: 10. CDR3 amino acids: CASSLSGRGGLRETQYF. In nucleotides, the CDR3 is TGTGCCAGCAGTTTAAGCGGGAGGGGAGGCCTTAGAGAGACCCAGTACTTC.

The rearrangement uses TRBV19 and TRBJ2-3, with 7 bases identical to TRBD2. V shed 6 bases, J shed 7 bases, and the junction held 10 bases outside the gene matches. This CDR3 has 14 amino acids. Germline CDR1 LNHDA, CDR2 SQIVND (reference sequence). In DNA, the CDR3 is TGTGCCAGTAGACGAGGGACTACTCCAAATACGCAGTATTTT. Translation: CASRRGTTPNTQYF.

This clonotype was recorded many times. The rearrangement uses TRBV5-1 and TRBJ2-7, with D uncertain. Germline-derived CDR1 and CDR2 are SGHRS and YFSETQ. This CDR3 region has 14 residues. V lost 0 bases, J lost 3 bases, and 10 bases lay in between. Here the CDR3 reads CASSLASGSYEQYF. DNA of the CDR3: TGCGCCAGCAGCTTGGCCTCGGGCAGCTACGAGCAGTACTTC.